This T cell receptor (beta chain) is drawn from a study of blood T cell repertoires in COVID-19. Overall study: Samples of COVID-19 (acute and convalescent) were obtained from the United States, Italy and Spain. Nucleic acid was either cDNA or gDNA, and it came from T cells, B-cell-depleted T cells, or PBMCs.

This CDR3 is built from 14 residues. In germline, CDR1 is SGHRS, CDR2 YFSETQ. Losses at the gene ends were 8 bases for V and 5 bases for J; bases not matched to a gene: 6. TCRdb's copy holds only in-frame clones and misses some; the assay was immunoSEQ multiplex PCR. The sample yields some 490,000 clones, around nine tenths seen once. In assigning cohorts, the study relied on participant-reported clinical history. The source of this sequence is a woman aged 60-75 years who had recovered from COVID-19. V usage is TRBV5-1 and J usage is TRBJ2-5; the match to TRBD2 covers 13 bases. The source material was PBMCs or T cells enriched from blood (not recorded which). The CDR3, as DNA: TGCGCCAGTAAAGGGACTAGCGGGGTGGAGACCCAGTACTTC. Protein product: CASKGTSGVETQYF.